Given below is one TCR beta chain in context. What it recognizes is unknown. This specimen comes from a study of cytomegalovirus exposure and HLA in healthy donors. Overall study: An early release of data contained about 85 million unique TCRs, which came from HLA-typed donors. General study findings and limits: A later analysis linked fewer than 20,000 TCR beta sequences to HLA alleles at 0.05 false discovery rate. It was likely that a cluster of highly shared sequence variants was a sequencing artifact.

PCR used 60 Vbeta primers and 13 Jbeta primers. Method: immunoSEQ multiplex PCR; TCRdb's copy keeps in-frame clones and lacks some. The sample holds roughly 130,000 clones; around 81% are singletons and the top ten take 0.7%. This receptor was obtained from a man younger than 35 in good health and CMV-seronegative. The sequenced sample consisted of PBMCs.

The CDR3 coding sequence is TGTGCCAGCACTGAGATGAACACTGAAGCTTTCTTT. Its protein product is CASTEMNTEAFF. The chain carries TRBV9 and TRBJ1-1, with unresolved D. Germline CDR1 reads SGDLS; CDR2 reads YYNGEE. V lost 6 bases and J lost 0, with 6 bases in between. The CDR3 spans 12 residues.